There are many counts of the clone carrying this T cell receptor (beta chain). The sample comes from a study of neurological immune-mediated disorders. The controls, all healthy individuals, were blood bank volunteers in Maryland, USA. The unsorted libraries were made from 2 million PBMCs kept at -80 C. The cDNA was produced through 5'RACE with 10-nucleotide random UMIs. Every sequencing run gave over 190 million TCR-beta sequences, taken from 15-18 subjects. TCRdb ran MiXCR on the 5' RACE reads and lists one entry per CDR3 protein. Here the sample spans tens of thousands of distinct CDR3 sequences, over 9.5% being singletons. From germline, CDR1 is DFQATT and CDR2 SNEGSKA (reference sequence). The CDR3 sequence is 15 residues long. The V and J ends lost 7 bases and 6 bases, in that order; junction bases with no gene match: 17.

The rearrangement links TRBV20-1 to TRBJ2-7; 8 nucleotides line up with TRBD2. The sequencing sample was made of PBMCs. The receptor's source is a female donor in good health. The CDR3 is CSVPGPAGGSSEQYF. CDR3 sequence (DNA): TGCAGTGTCCCCGGACCGGCGGGAGGATCAAGCGAGCAGTACTTC.